This passage covers 22 T cell receptor beta chains from one sample sequenced in a study of CD8 T cells in Susac syndrome. RNA was extracted with the RNeasy kit, and a quantity of about 0.45 to 1 ug was reverse transcribed using random hexamers. TCRdb redid the calling of the immunoSEQ multiplex PCR reads with MiXCR, one entry per CDR3 protein. The sample holds some 300,000 distinct CDR3 sequences, almost 85% seen once. The sample comprised CD8+ T cells from PBMCs. The receptors stem from a human donor with multiple sclerosis.

This clonotype was seen just once. This sequence joins TRBV6-2 or TRBV6-3 and TRBJ2-1; 12 bases line up with TRBD1. CDR1 MNHEY and CDR2 SVGEGT come from the germline V gene. CDR3 length: 15 residues. V was clipped by 6 bases and J by 6 bases; unmatched bases: 6. Here the CDR3 reads CASRDGTGGFNEQFF. CDR3 nucleotides: TGTGCCAGCAGGGACGGGACAGGGGGCTTCAATGAGCAGTTCTTC.

This chain uses TRBV19 with TRBJ2-1; 7 nucleotides agree with TRBD2. Germline assignment: CDR1 LNHDA and CDR2 SQIVND (reference sequence). The junction had 5 bases not matched to a gene; V was cut back by 3 bases and J by 0 bases. The CDR3 is 16 amino acids. CDR3 bases: TGTGCCAGTAGTATGGCGGGAGCCAGCTCCTACAATGAGCAGTTCTTC. Its protein is CASSMAGASSYNEQFF. The full variable domain, its missing parts supplied by reference TRBV19 and TRBJ2-1, is DGGITQSPKYLFRKEGQNVTLSCEQNLNHDAMYWYRQDPGQGLRLIYYSQIVNDFQKGDIAEGYSVSREKKESFPLTVTSAQKNPTAFYLCASSMAGASSYNEQFFGPGTRLTVL.

DNA of the CDR3: TGTGCCAGCACCTTTCAGGGGGATTCTTACTATGGCTACACCTTC. It codes for CASTFQGDSYYGYTF. The chain joins TRBV7-9 to TRBJ1-2, with 7 bases lining up with TRBD1. The CDR3 sequence is 15 residues long. V was clipped by 7 bases and J by 3 bases; unmatched bases: 11. Germline CDR1 reads SEHNR; CDR2 reads FQNEAQ (reference sequence).

The rearrangement joins TRBV6-1 to TRBJ2-1, with a tentative D call TRBD1 (6 bases). Between the trimmed V and J ends, which lost 6 bases and 3 bases, there was a span of 15 bases. CDR1 is MNHNS, CDR2 SASEGT, per germline. The CDR3 spans 15 residues. The CDR3 DNA follows: TGTGCCAGCAGCCTGGCAGGGGTGATCTACAATGAGCAGTTCTTC. The encoded protein is CASSLAGVIYNEQFF.

This clonotype was observed a few times. The CDR3 DNA sequence: TGTGCCAGCAGTCCCTTGCCCGGGGAGCTGTTTTTT. As protein: CASSPLPGELFF. The chain is built from TRBV28 and TRBJ2-2; D ambiguous. From germline, CDR1 is MDHEN and CDR2 SYDVKM. The germline V and J ends were trimmed by 5 bases and 6 bases, with 7 bases remaining between them. The CDR3 covers 12 residues.

In this sample, this clonotype turned up once. The gene calls are TRBV25-1 and TRBJ2-1; 14 nucleotides align to TRBD2. The CDR3 loop spans 16 amino acids. CDR1 MGHDK and CDR2 SYGVNS come from the germline V gene. J gave up 4 bases and V 11 bases, and 10 bases lay outside the gene matches. CDR3 region: CAAEWGLAGAYNEQFF. CDR3 sequence (DNA): TGTGCCGCGGAATGGGGACTAGCGGGAGCATACAATGAGCAGTTCTTC.

V gene TRBV6-5 combines with J gene TRBJ1-4; perhaps TRBD1 as D (5 bases). Trimming left V 4 bases short and J 5 bases short, with 11 bases between. Germline V gene sequence: CDR1 MNHEY, CDR2 SVGAGI. CDR3 size: 14 residues. The CDR3 reads CASSFRDSNEKLFF. CDR3 in DNA: TGTGCCAGCAGTTTCCGGGACTCCAATGAAAAACTGTTTTTT.

The genes are TRBV6-1 and TRBJ2-7; TRBD1 matches at 9 bases. This CDR3 spans 14 amino acids. J gave up 7 bases and V 4 bases, and 8 bases lay outside the gene matches. The V gene's germline CDR1 is MNHNS and CDR2 SASEGT. DNA of the CDR3: TGTGCCAGCAGTGGGGGACAGGGACGACTTGAGCAGTACTTC. Translated, it gives CASSGGQGRLEQYF.

The chain couples TRBV28 to TRBJ1-2; perhaps TRBD1 as D (5 bases). Germline V CDR1 and CDR2: MDHEN, SYDVKM. This CDR3 has 14 amino acids. The V gene lost 2 bases and the J gene lost 8 bases, with 15 bases spanning the gap. Here the CDR3 reads CASSLAGREHGYTF. The CDR3 region has the DNA TGTGCCAGCAGTTTAGCAGGCAGGGAACACGGCTACACCTTC.

The CDR3 sequence is CASSGQLAGGPYEQYF. Here the CDR3 DNA reads TGTGCCAGCAGTGGCCAACTAGCGGGAGGCCCCTACGAGCAGTACTTC. The J gene is TRBJ2-7, the V gene TRBV2, with 12 positions matching TRBD2. The junction had 6 bases not matched to a gene; V was cut back by 4 bases and J by 2 bases. Germline CDR1 reads SNHLY; CDR2 reads FYNNEI. The CDR3 is 16 residues long. Full variable domain (outside the CDR3, taken from reference TRBV2 and TRBJ2-7): EPEVTQTPSHQVTQMGQEVILRCVPISNHLYFYWYRQILGQKVEFLVSFYNNEISEKSEIFDDQFSVERPDGSNFTLKIRSTKLEDSAMYFCASSGQLAGGPYEQYFGPGTRLTVT.

The rearrangement uses TRBV27 and TRBJ2-7, with D perhaps TRBD2 (6 bases). This CDR3 comprises 17 residues. Germline V gene lookup returns CDR1 MNHEY and CDR2 SMNVEV (reference sequence). The V gene lost 2 bases and the J gene lost 6 bases, with 23 bases spanning the gap. The CDR3 nucleotides read TGTGCCAGCAGTTTAACCTCGGGAGACGGGTTCCCCTGCGAGCAGTACTTC. Its translation is CASSLTSGDGFPCEQYF.

The chain uses TRBV4-3 and TRBJ2-2; 8 nucleotides align to TRBD2. Per germline, CDR1 LGHNA and CDR2 YSLEER. The J segment lost 4 bases and the V segment lost 1 base, leaving 5 bases of the junction unmatched. This CDR3 contains 16 residues. The CDR3 DNA reads as TGCGCCAGCAGCCAAGGTGCCGGGAGGGCCACCGGGGAGCTGTTTTTT. Translated, it gives CASSQGAGRATGELFF.

This chain connects TRBV30 to TRBJ2-2; no firm D call. CDR1 and CDR2 (germline): GTSNPN, SVGIG (reference sequence). V was clipped by 8 bases and J by 1 base, with 17 bases between them. The CDR3 extends over 15 amino acids. The CDR3 DNA sequence: TGTGCCCGCGGCCCGCGCCAGAGGAACACCGGGGAGCTGTTTTTT. Residues: CARGPRQRNTGELFF.

The V call is TRBV9, the J call TRBJ2-3; D perhaps matches TRBD1 (6 bases). V gave up 0 bases and J gave up 2 bases, with 10 bases separating them. The CDR3 runs to 15 residues. CDR1 SGDLS and CDR2 YYNGEE come from the germline V gene. CDR3 DNA: TGTGCCAGCAGCGTAGCGGGACATCCCACAGATACGCAGTATTTT. Its translation is CASSVAGHPTDTQYF. Together with reference TRBV9 and TRBJ2-3, the CDR3 gives the full variable domain: DSGVTQTPKHLITATGQRVTLRCSPRSGDLSVYWYQQSLDQGLQFLIQYYNGEERAKGNILERFSAQQFPDLHSELNLSSLELGDSALYFCASSVAGHPTDTQYFGPGTRLTVL.

The chain employs TRBV28 and TRBJ2-1; no reliable D call. CDR3 length equals 15 residues. Trimming removed 7 bases at V and 8 bases at J, with 21 bases between. Per germline, CDR1 MDHEN and CDR2 SYDVKM. The CDR3 region has the DNA TGTGCCAGCACGCGCGGCCCCTTCTGGCGGCATGAGCAGTTCTTC. Residues: CASTRGPFWRHEQFF.

The chain uses TRBV7-9 and TRBJ2-3; TRBD1 might be the D (6 bases). The V and J ends lost 5 bases and 5 bases respectively, with 11 bases between them. This CDR3 spans 13 amino acids. CDR1 is SEHNR and CDR2 is FQNEAQ in the germline V gene (reference sequence). The CDR3 DNA is TGTGCCAGCAGCCAATCAGGGGTAGATACGCAGTATTTT. As protein: CASSQSGVDTQYF.

This clonotype was seen only a few times. The V and J genes are TRBV7-9 and TRBJ2-1, with D unresolved. The germline V gene has CDR1 SEHNR and CDR2 FQNEAQ (reference sequence). V lost 0 bases and J 9 bases, leaving 6 bases between the germline ends. This CDR3 contains 12 residues. The CDR3 bases are TGTGCCAGCAGCTTAGCACTCCGTGAGCAGTTCTTC. It is translated as CASSLALREQFF.

This chain connects TRBV2 to TRBJ2-1; 14 bases line up with TRBD2. This CDR3 is built from 15 residues. V lost 6 bases, J lost 7 bases, and 5 bases stayed unmatched. Germline V CDR1 and CDR2: SNHLY, FYNNEI. CDR3 sequence (DNA): TGTGCCAGCAGGGGGACTAGCGGGAGAATAAATGAGCAGTTCTTC. This encodes CASRGTSGRINEQFF.

J is TRBJ1-4 and V is TRBV6-2 or TRBV6-3; D call uncertain. Germline V gene data show CDR1 as MNHEY and CDR2 as SVGEGT. V lost 5 bases to trimming and J lost 8 bases, with 18 bases between them. The length of the CDR3 is 15 residues. The CDR3: CASSRQPLDEEKLFF. The CDR3 DNA follows: TGTGCCAGCAGTCGCCAGCCCCTCGATGAGGAAAAACTGTTTTTT.

This clonotype was counted once. The genes are TRBV7-9 and TRBJ1-2; D possibly corresponds to TRBD1 (6 bases). CDR1 and CDR2 (germline): SEHNR, FQNEAQ (reference sequence). The CDR3 consists of 14 residues. Trimming took off 2 bases at V and 4 bases at J, with 11 bases between the two ends. This CDR3 reads CASSLQGQLYGYTF. CDR3 DNA sequence: TGTGCCAGCAGCTTACAGGGACAACTCTATGGCTACACCTTC.

This clonotype occurred a few times. The chain links TRBV29-1 to TRBJ2-7; the match to TRBD2 covers 8 bases. This CDR3 contains 14 residues. Germline CDR1 is SQVTM and CDR2 is ANQGSEA. The V segment lost 5 bases and the J segment 4 bases; nucleotides outside the gene matches: 10. CDR3 sequence reads: CSVPARSGRYEQYF. CDR3 nucleotides: TGCAGCGTTCCCGCTAGGAGCGGGAGATACGAGCAGTACTTC.

This rearrangement joins TRBV12-3 or TRBV12-4 to TRBJ1-1; no reliable D call. The CDR3 loop spans 12 amino acids. Trimming took 3 bases from V and 4 from J, leaving 6 bases between them. CDR3 sequence: CASSFGFTEAFF. The CDR3 nucleotides read TGTGCCAGCAGTTTTGGTTTCACTGAAGCTTTCTTT.